This TCR beta chain was identified in a study of CD8+CD57+ T cells in acquired aplastic anemia. In patients chosen for sequencing, flow cytometry had shown CD8+CD57+ cell expansion. According to the study, genomic DNA was the template for TCR beta VDJ and CDR3 profiling. TCRdb itself ran the reads through MiXCR, one entry per CDR3 protein. The sample shows hundreds of thousands of distinct CDR3 sequences, around 32% of them seen only once. Germline loops: CDR1 LNHDA, CDR2 SQIVND (reference sequence). CDR3 length: 15 amino acids. Trimming removed 3 bases at V and 1 base at J, with 10 bases between. This clonotype was counted ten times or more.

The sequence was collected from a human donor with aplastic anemia. The sample consisted of sorted CD4+, CD8+, or CD8+CD57+ T cells (not recorded which) from PBMCs. The rearrangement links TRBV19 to TRBJ1-5; D remains unclear. CDR3 in amino acids: CASSMGRSSNQPQHF. The CDR3 bases are TGTGCCAGTAGTATGGGCAGGTCAAGCAATCAGCCCCAGCATTTT.